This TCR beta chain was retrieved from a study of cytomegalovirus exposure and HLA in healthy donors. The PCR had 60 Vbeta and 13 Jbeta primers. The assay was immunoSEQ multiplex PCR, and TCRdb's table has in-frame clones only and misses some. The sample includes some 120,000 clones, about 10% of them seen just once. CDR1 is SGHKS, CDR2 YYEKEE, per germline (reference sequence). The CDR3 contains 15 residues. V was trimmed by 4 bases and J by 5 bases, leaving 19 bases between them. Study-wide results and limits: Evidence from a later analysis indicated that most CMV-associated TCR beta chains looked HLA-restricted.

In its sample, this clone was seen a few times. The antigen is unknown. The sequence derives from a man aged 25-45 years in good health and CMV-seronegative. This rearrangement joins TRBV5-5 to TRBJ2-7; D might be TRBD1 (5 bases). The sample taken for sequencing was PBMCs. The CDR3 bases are TGTGCCAGCAGCCCTGATTCTGGCAGGGTGAACGAGCAGTACTTC. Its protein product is CASSPDSGRVNEQYF.